A selection of T cell receptor beta chains follows, all from one sample in a study of T-cell reconstitution after alpha-beta-depleted transplantation in children. TCRdb reprocessed the PCR reads with MiXCR, giving one entry per CDR3 protein. The repertoire has more than 400,000 distinct CDR3 sequences, around two fifths of them found once; the top ten carry 27%. Sequencing was performed on PBMCs, taken before TCRalphabeta/CD19-depleted stem cell transplant. The receptors were sampled from a girl aged 2 to 10 with aplastic anemia, due to receive a stem cell transplant. Both conserved end residues are part of each CDR3. A D gene is named only where the DNA matches it firmly. Clone size, where shown, is once, few, many, or a class for clones that have expanded.

DNA: TGCGCCAGCAGCTTGAGCACCGGGGAGCTGTTTTTT; CDR3: CASSLSTGELFF; J: TRBJ2-2; size: many; D: .; V: TRBV5-1
DNA: TGTGCCAGTAGTAGCGCCCCGGGGAACTATGGCTACACCTTC; CDR3: CASSSAPGNYGYTF; J: TRBJ1-2; size: .; D: .; V: TRBV19
DNA: TGCAGCGGCCGCACTAGCGGGGTGATCAATGAGCAGTTCTTC; CDR3: CSGRTSGVINEQFF; J: TRBJ2-1; size: .; D: TRBD2; V: TRBV29-1
DNA: TGTGCCAGCAGCCGACAGGGGTACGATCAGTACTTC; CDR3: CASSRQGYDQYF; J: TRBJ2-7; size: few; D: TRBD1; V: TRBV7-9
DNA: TGCAGTGCGGGGCTTAGGGGACTAGCGGGAGTAGAGCAAGAGACCCAGTACTTC; CDR3: CSAGLRGLAGVEQETQYF; J: TRBJ2-5; size: few; D: TRBD2; V: TRBV20-1
DNA: TGTGCCAGCAGCTTAGCTTTTTCACCCCTCCACTTT; CDR3: CASSLAFSPLHF; J: TRBJ1-6; size: few; D: .; V: TRBV11-2
DNA: TGCAGTGCTAGAGTTGAGACCCAGTACTTC; CDR3: CSARVETQYF; J: TRBJ2-5; size: once; D: .; V: TRBV20-1
DNA: TGTGCCATCAGTGAGATGGGCGGGGGGGTCGGTGGTGAGCAGTTCTTC; CDR3: CAISEMGGGVGGEQFF; J: TRBJ2-1; size: once; D: TRBD2; V: TRBV10-3
DNA: TGTGCCAGCAGCACCTGGACAGGGGGCGATATGGACGAGCAGTACTTC; CDR3: CASSTWTGGDMDEQYF; J: TRBJ2-7; size: few; D: TRBD1; V: TRBV7-6
DNA: TGTGCCAGCAGTCCCCTCCACAGGGGTACCATGAACACTGAAGCTTTCTTT; CDR3: CASSPLHRGTMNTEAFF; J: TRBJ1-1; size: few; D: TRBD1; V: TRBV12-3/TRBV12-4
DNA: TGTGCCAGCAGCCTACCGACAGGGAGCACAGATACGCAGTATTTT; CDR3: CASSLPTGSTDTQYF; J: TRBJ2-3; size: .; D: TRBD1; V: TRBV3-1
DNA: TGCAGTGCTAAACCCTCGGGGACTGAAGCTTTCTTT; CDR3: CSAKPSGTEAFF; J: TRBJ1-1; size: .; D: .; V: TRBV20-1
DNA: TGCAGTGCTAGAGAGACAGGCTTGGAAAAACTGTTTTTT; CDR3: CSARETGLEKLFF; J: TRBJ1-4; size: .; D: .; V: TRBV20-1
DNA: TGTGCCAGCAGTTTACCCCCCGGGGCCAAAAACATTCAGTACTTC; CDR3: CASSLPPGAKNIQYF; J: TRBJ2-4; size: .; D: .; V: TRBV28
DNA: TGTGCCAGCACCCAAAGCGGGGCCGGGGAGCTGTTTTTT; CDR3: CASTQSGAGELFF; J: TRBJ2-2; size: .; D: TRBD2; V: TRBV7-9
DNA: TGCGCCAGCAGCTTGGGGGAAAGGGGGGCTGAAGCTTTCTTT; CDR3: CASSLGERGAEAFF; J: TRBJ1-1; size: many; D: .; V: TRBV5-1
DNA: TGTGCCAGCGGGGCGGGGGGCGATGAGCAGTTCTTC; CDR3: CASGAGGDEQFF; J: TRBJ2-1; size: many; D: TRBD2; V: TRBV9
DNA: TGCAGTGCTAGAGATAGGAGGCAAGGGACCCAGCATTTT; CDR3: CSARDRRQGTQHF; J: TRBJ1-5; size: few; D: .; V: TRBV20-1
DNA: TGCGCCAGCAGCCAAGATTGGGCGGGAGGGTCTACGTTCTACAATGAGCAGTTCTTC; CDR3: CASSQDWAGGSTFYNEQFF; J: TRBJ2-1; size: .; D: TRBD2; V: TRBV4-1
DNA: TGTGCCAGCCAGGCCTGGACTAGCGGGAGCGATACGCAGTATTTT; CDR3: CASQAWTSGSDTQYF; J: TRBJ2-3; size: .; D: TRBD2; V: TRBV12-3/TRBV12-4
DNA: TGTGCCACCAGCAGAGTGGAGACCCAGTACTTC; CDR3: CATSRVETQYF; J: TRBJ2-5; size: .; D: .; V: TRBV15
DNA: TGCGCCAGCAGCGAGGGACAGAATCAGCCCCAGCATTTT; CDR3: CASSEGQNQPQHF; J: TRBJ1-5; size: .; D: TRBD1; V: TRBV5-1
DNA: TGTGCCATCAGTGCTTTAGCGGGAGGGATTTCTGGGGCCAACGTCCTGACTTTC; CDR3: CAISALAGGISGANVLTF; J: TRBJ2-6; size: .; D: TRBD2; V: TRBV10-3
DNA: TGTGCTAGCAGGGGACAGGGCGAACAAGAGACCCAGTACTTC; CDR3: CASRGQGEQETQYF; J: TRBJ2-5; size: few; D: TRBD1; V: TRBV7-7
DNA: TGTGCCACCAGCAAGACGGGGCCCGCCACCGGGGAGCTGTTTTTT; CDR3: CATSKTGPATGELFF; J: TRBJ2-2; size: many; D: .; V: TRBV24-1
DNA: TGCAGCGCCTGGGGCGCGTCTCCGGACTACGAGCAGTACTTC; CDR3: CSAWGASPDYEQYF; J: TRBJ2-7; size: .; D: .; V: TRBV20-1
DNA: TGCGCCAGCAGCCAAGATGGGGTCAGCTCCTACAATGAGCAGTTCTTC; CDR3: CASSQDGVSSYNEQFF; J: TRBJ2-1; size: many; D: .; V: TRBV4-3
DNA: TGTGCCAGCAGTTTAGAGGGTAGGGGAAGCAATCAGCCCCAGCATTTT; CDR3: CASSLEGRGSNQPQHF; J: TRBJ1-5; size: .; D: .; V: TRBV27
DNA: TGTGCCACCCATTCTGCGGGAGGTCGCTACGAGCAGTACTTC; CDR3: CATHSAGGRYEQYF; J: TRBJ2-7; size: many; D: TRBD2; V: TRBV27
DNA: TGTGCCAGCAGCCCCCAGACTAGCGGACGCACAGATACGCAGTATTTT; CDR3: CASSPQTSGRTDTQYF; J: TRBJ2-3; size: .; D: TRBD2; V: TRBV7-2
DNA: TGTGCCAGCAGCCTAACGGGGGTTGGAGAGACCCAGTACTTC; CDR3: CASSLTGVGETQYF; J: TRBJ2-5; size: many; D: .; V: TRBV11-2
DNA: TGTGCCAGCAGCAGGGACGGGCCCTACGAGCAGTACTTC; CDR3: CASSRDGPYEQYF; J: TRBJ2-7; size: few; D: .; V: TRBV12-3/TRBV12-4
DNA: TGTGCCAGCAGTTACTTACTAGGGACTAGCGAGGGGACCCAGTACTTC; CDR3: CASSYLLGTSEGTQYF; J: TRBJ2-5; size: .; D: TRBD2; V: TRBV6-5
DNA: TGTGCCAGCAGCCCCAACCCCTGGACAGGGGGCAACGGCTACACCTTC; CDR3: CASSPNPWTGGNGYTF; J: TRBJ1-2; size: many; D: TRBD1; V: TRBV2
DNA: TGCGCCAGCAGCCCCGGAGGCCTAGGACAGGGAAGGTACGGCACAGATACGCAGTATTTT; CDR3: CASSPGGLGQGRYGTDTQYF; J: TRBJ2-3; size: .; D: TRBD1; V: TRBV5-1
DNA: TGTGCCAGCAGTTACCTAGCCACCCAGTACTTC; CDR3: CASSYLATQYF; J: TRBJ2-5; size: .; D: .; V: TRBV6-5
DNA: TGTGCCAGCTCCCCGGTCCGGGACAGTAATTACGAGCAGTACTTC; CDR3: CASSPVRDSNYEQYF; J: TRBJ2-7; size: .; D: TRBD1; V: TRBV28
DNA: TGTGCCAGCAGGACCGCGGGAGGGGGCCACTCGCGCTACACCTTC; CDR3: CASRTAGGGHSRYTF; J: TRBJ1-2; size: .; D: TRBD1; V: TRBV13
DNA: TGTGCCAGCACCCTGGCTGGGGCGTTGCAGTACTTC; CDR3: CASTLAGALQYF; J: TRBJ2-4; size: .; D: .; V: TRBV12-3/TRBV12-4
DNA: TGTGCCAGCAGCTTAGGTCCCTCTGGGGCCAACGTCCTGACTTTC; CDR3: CASSLGPSGANVLTF; J: TRBJ2-6; size: .; D: .; V: TRBV7-2